This T cell receptor (beta chain) is drawn from a study of T-cell memory formation after mild COVID-19 (dated by TCRdb to about 2021). About the full investigation: TCR sequence clusters from the two donors were found to be largely donor specific. In two donors, T-cell clones that expanded and contracted after mild COVID-19 were tracked by sequencing TCRalpha and TCRbeta repertoires over time. Two young, previously healthy adult volunteers, one female and one male, were included in the cohort.

General findings and caveats noted by the study authors: Clones contracting from day 15 to 85 had balanced CD4/CD8 phenotypes, while a second wave expanding from day 15 to 37 was biased towards CD4+. Only two mild cases were covered in the study, and larger cohorts including severe cases with pre-infection samples were considered necessary. Whether the second-wave clones peaking on day 37 were SARS-CoV-2 specific was not confirmed. Contracting CD4+ clones turned up mainly in the CM and EM memory subsets, whereas EMRA was where CD8+ clones were enriched. Some responding clones were found in pre-infection memory, which suggests that pre-existing cross-reactive memory T cells took part in the SARS-CoV-2 response.

There are 16 amino acids in the CDR3, from cysteine to phenylalanine inclusive. Only the CDR3 DNA is retained, 48 bases long and in frame from the first base. V is trimmed back by 1 base and J by 3 bases, and the junction contains 7 bases that no gene match accounts for. From a lookup of the germline V gene, CDR1 and CDR2 are LGHNA and YSLEER. This clonotype has more than one count but fewer than ten. Its antigen target is currently unknown. No much larger clonotype is one base removed from it; base qualities were not supplied. PBMCs were isolated by Ficoll-Paque density gradient centrifugation. TCRdb names Illumina NovaSeq 6000 as the instrument used. TCRalpha and TCRbeta cDNA libraries were constructed by 5'RACE with constant-segment primers, with sample barcodes and unique molecular identifiers being introduced. RNA was extracted from every sample with Trizol reagent. Library amplification was performed in two PCR steps, and a second sample barcode and Illumina TruSeq adapters were introduced in the second step. Libraries were sequenced on an Illumina NovaSeq with 2 x 150 bp paired-end reads. On the study's bioinformatics: With migec v1.2.7, reads were demultiplexed and then collapsed into UMI-guided consensus sequences. Using mixcr v2.1.11, UMI consensuses were aligned to TRA and TRB V and J templates and then assembled into clonotypes. Clonotypes were classified as expanded or contracted when called significant by both edgeR and NoisET, with noise models trained on biological replicates. For edgeR calls, the cutoffs were a false discovery rate-adjusted p below 0.01 and a log2 fold-change threshold of 1. PCA with hierarchical clustering of max-normalized trajectories of the 1000 most abundant clonotypes was used as exploratory dynamics analysis. Separately sequenced CD4+ and CD8+ repertoires were used to assign the CD4 or CD8 phenotype of responding clones. Starting from the raw public reads, TCRdb applied fastp trimming at Q25, assembled clones with MiXCR and retained in-frame beta chains. Each entry is one CDR3 protein sequence, shown with its most common DNA and genes. V and J calls and clone size were set by TCRdb, not the authors. This sample comprises roughly 600,000 distinct CDR3 sequences, roughly 18% of them detected only once. The ten most abundant clones make up 12% of the sample.

The sequenced sample consisted of PBMCs or a T cell subset sorted from them (not recorded which). The receptor was derived from an adult woman who had mild COVID-19 (a few samples of this study predate the infection). The sample titles of this study are shuffled in the database, so cell type and time point are left out; the donor was told from shared clones. Here the chain combines TRBV4-3 and TRBJ2-7, with 9 central nucleotides matching TRBD1. The DNA sequence is as follows: TGCGCCAGCAGCCAAGGACCGGGACAGGGCTTCTACGAGCAGTACTTC. Its translation is CASSQGPGQGFYEQYF.